This TCR beta chain appears in the sequencing data of a study of blood T cell repertoires in COVID-19. In the study overall: Sources were T cells, B-cell-depleted T cells, or PBMCs; the material itself was cDNA or gDNA.

The CDR3 is 13 amino acids. The germline V gene has CDR1 SGHNT and CDR2 YYREEE (reference sequence). V gave up 1 base and J gave up 8 bases, with 9 bases separating them. Libraries were prepared by immunoSEQ multiplex PCR; TCRdb keeps only in-frame clonotypes and omits some of them. The sample lists some 220,000 clones; around three quarters were seen once. The clonotype comes from a woman between 65 and 79 years old with acute or convalescent COVID-19. The sample taken for sequencing was peripheral blood. The chain has TRBV5-4 and TRBJ2-2; D is uncertain. CDR3: CASSLSTRGELFF. Here the CDR3 DNA reads TGTGCCAGCAGCTTGTCGACCAGGGGGGAGCTGTTTTTT.